These 21 T cell receptor beta chains came from one sample sequenced in a study of T cell clonotyping in hematopoietic cell transplantation. Sequenced by immunoSEQ multiplex PCR; TCRdb stores in-frame clones only, minus some. The sample includes about 12,000 clones, 91% of them seen just once. The material sequenced was peripheral blood mononuclear cells. These receptors all come from a woman aged 45-59 years in good health. Some clones in this sample may be carry-over from other donors' samples.

The J gene is TRBJ1-1, the V gene TRBV5-1; D might be TRBD1 (5 bases). The CDR3 runs to 17 residues. The V end lost 1 base, the J end lost 1 base, and 17 bases lay between the germline ends. Germline assignment: CDR1 SGHRS and CDR2 YFSETQ. This chain's CDR3 is CASSLSDGNRRNTEAFF. In DNA, the CDR3 is TGCGCCAGCAGCTTGTCTGATGGAAACAGGAGGAACACTGAAGCTTTCTTT.

J is TRBJ1-1 and V is TRBV29-1; D not resolved. There are 12 residues in the CDR3. Germline CDR1 and CDR2: SQVTM and ANQGSEA. The ends were cut back, 4 bases at V and 4 bases at J, with 10 bases in the middle. DNA for the CDR3: TGCAGCGTTGTAAAGTCCGGCACTGAAGCTTTCTTT. This encodes CSVVKSGTEAFF.

The V and J genes are TRBV4-3 and TRBJ2-1, with 11 bases matching TRBD2. V lost 0 bases to trimming and J lost 7 bases; unmatched junction nucleotides: 5. This CDR3 is built from 16 residues. The germline CDR1 and CDR2 sequences are LGHNA and YSLEER. CDR3 sequence reads: CASSQDRASGGNEQFF. The DNA for the CDR3 is TGCGCCAGCAGCCAAGATCGGGCTAGCGGGGGGAATGAGCAGTTCTTC.

This chain joins TRBV7-8 and TRBJ1-2, with D tentatively TRBD1 (6 bases). This CDR3 spans 14 amino acids. With 6 bases removed from V and 6 bases from J, the gap between germline ends came to 17 bases. Germline CDR1 SGHVS, CDR2 FQNEAQ. DNA for the CDR3: TGTGCCAGCAGAAGGGACACCGGAGGGCATGGCTACACCTTC. The encoded protein is CASRRDTGGHGYTF.

This clone was counted a single time. The genes are TRBV7-8 and TRBJ2-3; TRBD2 aligns across 14 bases. Germline V CDR1 and CDR2: SGHVS, FQNEAQ. The CDR3 runs to 17 residues. Trimming removed 5 bases from V and 1 base from J; junction bases left unmatched: 5. The CDR3 nucleotides are TGTGCCAGCAGCCTGGGACTAGCGGGGGCCCGCACAGATACGCAGTATTTT. Its translation: CASSLGLAGARTDTQYF.

The V gene is TRBV7-3, the J gene TRBJ2-2; D possibly matches TRBD1 or TRBD2 (5 bases each). Germline V gives CDR1 SGHTA, CDR2 FQGTGA. V was pared by 4 bases and J by 3 bases, with 18 bases between. The CDR3 consists of 17 residues. The CDR3 spells CASSSLGGGVYTGELFF. DNA for the CDR3: TGTGCCAGCAGCTCCCTGGGTGGGGGAGTTTACACCGGGGAGCTGTTTTTT.

This clone was recorded only once. The chain carries TRBV29-1 and TRBJ1-2; a weak D match, TRBD1 (6 bases). Trimming pared 4 bases from V and 1 base from J, leaving 16 bases between. Germline-derived CDR1 and CDR2 are SQVTM and ANQGSEA. The length of the CDR3 is 15 residues. CDR3 bases: TGCAGCGTTGTGTGGTCGACAGGCTTTAACTATGGCTACACCTTC. Translation gives CSVVWSTGFNYGYTF.

In this sample, this clone turned up once. CDR3 nucleotide sequence: TGTGCCACCCGACCCCCGACCCCACAGGGCCTGAGGGAGCAGTACTTC. Protein product: CATRPPTPQGLREQYF. This sequence joins TRBV27 and TRBJ2-7, with D perhaps matching TRBD1 (6 bases). The CDR3 loop spans 16 amino acids. Germline V gives CDR1 MNHEY, CDR2 SMNVEV (reference sequence). The germline V and J ends were trimmed by 10 bases and 7 bases, with 29 bases remaining between them.

CDR3 sequence reads: CASSFFRGTGSANYDYGYTF. DNA for the CDR3: TGTGCCAGCAGCTTCTTTAGAGGGACAGGGAGCGCTAATTATGACTATGGCTACACCTTC. The chain couples TRBV5-8 to TRBJ1-2, with 9 bases matching TRBD1. Germline V CDR1 and CDR2: SGHTS, YDEGEE. Trimming removed 2 bases from V and 3 bases from J; junction bases left unmatched: 20. This CDR3 contains 20 residues.

The chain uses TRBV28 and TRBJ1-2; possible D gene TRBD1, 5 bases. V lost 6 bases and J 6 bases, leaving 14 bases between the germline ends. The CDR3 sequence is 13 residues long. Germline CDR1 reads MDHEN; CDR2 reads SYDVKM. CDR3 sequence (DNA): TGTGCCAGCAGGACCCCGGGACTGCATGGCTACACCTTC. Translation: CASRTPGLHGYTF.

DNA of the CDR3: TGTGCCAGCAGCGTAGGGGAAGGCTTGCAGTTCTTC. Amino acid sequence: CASSVGEGLQFF. J is TRBJ2-1 and V is TRBV9; no clear D gene. V gave up 0 bases and J gave up 12 bases, with 10 bases separating them. Germline V lookup: CDR1 SGDLS, CDR2 YYNGEE. The CDR3 runs 12 residues.

The chain uses TRBV27 and TRBJ1-2, with D unresolved. Trimming pared 2 bases from V and 4 bases from J, leaving 5 bases between. The CDR3 has 12 amino acids. Germline values: CDR1 MNHEY, CDR2 SMNVEV (reference sequence). The CDR3 coding sequence is TGTGCCAGCAGTTTAGAGGGCTATGGCTACACCTTC. This encodes CASSLEGYGYTF.

The V call is TRBV14, the J call TRBJ2-1; possible D gene TRBD2, 5 bases. CDR1 is SGHDN and CDR2 is FVKESK in the germline V gene. Trimming took off 2 bases at V and 0 bases at J, with 11 bases between the two ends. CDR3 length: 16 residues. CDR3 bases: TGTGCCAGCAGCCAAAGCGGTTTTATCTCCTACAATGAGCAGTTCTTC. Translating gives CASSQSGFISYNEQFF.

This chain uses TRBV30 with TRBJ2-5, with 9 bases aligning to TRBD1. The tail of the sequence fits TRBJ2-7 better, so the J call may be wrong. The CDR3 runs to 16 residues. The V gene's germline CDR1 is GTSNPN and CDR2 SVGIG (reference sequence). The chain's CDR3 is CAWSGLGTGNYYEQYF. The CDR3 DNA reads TGTGCCTGGAGTGGACTCGGGACAGGGAATTACTACGAGCAGTACTTC.

The chain employs TRBV6-1 and TRBJ2-7, with D possibly matching TRBD2 (5 bases). V was trimmed by 5 bases and J by 6 bases, leaving 14 bases between them. This CDR3 has 13 residues. The germline V gene encodes CDR1 MNHNS and CDR2 SASEGT. CDR3 in amino acids: CASSPGRVGEQYF. DNA for the CDR3: TGTGCCAGCAGTCCGGGAAGGGTTGGCGAGCAGTACTTC.

The CDR3 loop is CASSRETRNSPLHF. The CDR3 nucleotides read TGTGCCAGCAGCAGGGAGACGCGGAATTCACCCCTCCACTTT. This chain connects TRBV6-6 to TRBJ1-6, with D maybe TRBD1 (5 bases). This CDR3 region has 14 residues. V lost 6 bases to trimming and J lost 7 bases, with 13 bases between them. Germline values: CDR1 MNHNY, CDR2 SVGAGI (reference sequence).

The chain carries TRBV6-1 and TRBJ2-3; no clear D gene. CDR1 and CDR2 from the germline V gene are MNHNS and SASEGT. The length of the CDR3 is 15 residues. V lost 3 bases, J lost 2 bases, and 12 bases lay in between. The CDR3 nucleotides read TGTGCCAGCAGTGAGCTGAACCAGCTCACAGATACGCAGTATTTT. Its protein product is CASSELNQLTDTQYF.

The count of this clone is one. The chain joins TRBV6-6 to TRBJ1-2, with TRBD1 matching 12 bases. J gave up 6 bases and V 3 bases, and 8 bases lay outside the gene matches. The germline CDR1 and CDR2 sequences are MNHNY and SVGAGI (reference sequence). CDR3 size: 16 residues. The DNA of the CDR3 is TGTGCCAGCAGTTATATCGGGACAGGGGGCAATAATGGCTACACCTTC. Residues: CASSYIGTGGNNGYTF.

The V call is TRBV11-1, the J call TRBJ2-5; 7 nucleotides agree with TRBD2. Looked up from germline, CDR1 is SGHAT and CDR2 is FQDESV (reference sequence). The CDR3 is 15 residues long. J lost 7 bases, V lost 3 bases, and 11 bases had no gene match. The DNA of the CDR3 is TGTGCCAGCAGCTTCGGACTAGTCCTCGACGGGACCCAGTACTTC. Protein: CASSFGLVLDGTQYF.

This sequence joins TRBV27 and TRBJ2-5; 11 nucleotides align to TRBD2. V lost 5 bases and J lost 7; bases outside the gene matches: 12. The CDR3 has 16 residues. In germline, CDR1 is MNHEY, CDR2 SMNVEV (reference sequence). Here the CDR3 DNA reads TGTGCCAGCAGTCGCACGGGACTAGCGGACATCGGGACCCAGTACTTC. Translated: CASSRTGLADIGTQYF.

This clone was recorded a few times. V is TRBV4-2 and J is TRBJ1-1; no definite D call. This CDR3 has 16 amino acids. Germline V gene lookup returns CDR1 LGHNA and CDR2 YNFKEQ. Trimming took off 0 bases at V and 4 bases at J, with 15 bases between the two ends. CDR3 residues: CASSQESRARGTEAFF. CDR3 in DNA: TGTGCCAGCAGCCAAGAATCACGGGCGCGGGGCACTGAAGCTTTCTTT.